This T cell receptor (beta chain) was recorded in a study of control samples from healthy donors and cancer patients. Method: immunoSEQ multiplex PCR; TCRdb's copy keeps in-frame clones and lacks some. The sample has around 110,000 clones; roughly nine tenths are singletons. The V gene end was trimmed by 3 bases and the J gene end by 3 bases; junction bases not matched to a gene: 5. Germline V gene lookup returns CDR1 SNHLY and CDR2 FYNNEI. The CDR3 has 15 residues. Material for sequencing was PBMCs. V and J are TRBV2 and TRBJ1-5, with 7 bases aligning to TRBD1. The receptor's source is a woman aged 50 to 60 with colorectal cancer. DNA of the CDR3: TGTGCCAGCAGTGAGGGACAGAGGGACAATCAGCCCCAGCATTTT. This gives the protein CASSEGQRDNQPQHF.